This T cell receptor beta chain was documented in a study of cytomegalovirus exposure and HLA in healthy donors (dated by TCRdb to about 2017). With respect to the entire study: An earlier analysis of some 620 of the donors reported 276 Gb of sequence data and some 110 million unique TCR beta sequences obtained from around 190 million T cells. The study used immunosequencing to profile the T cell repertoires of approximately 640 subjects and linked those repertoires to cytomegalovirus serostatus. In a later genetic analysis, genome-wide SNP genotypes for about 55% of the 666 donors were used, and that subset was treated as a discovery cohort. Of the roughly 420 genotyped donors, 70% to 90% were placed in the genetic ancestry cluster associated with self-reported Caucasian donors. To predict cytomegalovirus infection status, the study brought together high-throughput TCR immunosequencing, statistical association of individual TCRs with disease status, and machine learning. HLA typing included class I and class II loci at four-digit resolution. Every discovery cohort repertoire had been produced on one sequencing platform. In an earlier analysis of a few hundred of the donors, high-throughput TCR beta sequencing was used to judge whether each TCR beta V gene segment behaved as functional or pseudogenic. Donor age, sex, ethnicity and CMV serostatus were compiled together with the repertoire data. Among 300 to 500 genotyped donors of the cohort, an average of around 250,000 unique TCR beta nucleotide sequences was sequenced per donor, of which approximately 19% were non-productive. Typing coverage varied by locus: 629-630 donors for A, B, C, DRB1 and DQB1; approximately 500 for DQA1; 600 to 610 for DPA1; approximately 490 for DPB1. Roughly 300 gigabases of sequencing data and 80 million or so unique TCR sequences were included in an early release covering 550 to 650 HLA-typed donors. Along with the approximately 620-subject first cohort, a separate validation cohort of more than 90 different subjects was used. Because of strong linkage in the cohort, roughly five DR-DQ haplotypes were treated as single units for association and clustering. The later analysis used no new phenotypic data to find candidate immune exposures, relying instead on TCR beta sequences and their occurrence across donors. In a later analysis, previously published TCR beta repertoires from 550 to 700 donors were re-analyzed and high-resolution HLA genotyping was added so that TCR occurrence patterns could be studied. The aim of the study was to test whether cataloging public T cell receptors could identify signatures of past pathogen exposure.

Libraries were made using the immunoSEQ multiplex PCR assay. For the multiplex PCR, a mixture combining 60 forward primers for TCR Vbeta segments and 13 reverse primers for TCR Jbeta segments was used. Amplification of the CDR3 region of rearranged TCR beta genes was performed with a multiplex PCR assay on genomic DNA. On the Illumina HiSeq System, the amplified TCR beta libraries were sequenced as 87-base-pair reads. In the original analysis: A later analysis counted 75 million to 100 million unique TCR beta chains across the 670 or so repertoires, and some 11 million of these chains were shared by at least two donors. A nearest-neighbor algorithm error-corrected the raw reads and collapsed the reads into unique sequences, merging closely related sequences to remove PCR and sequencing errors. CDR3 sequences were aligned to IMGT reference sequences to assign V, D and J gene segments. For a sequence to be retained, at least a six-nucleotide match to both a V gene segment and a J gene segment was required. A rearrangement was called productive if the CDR3 had no stop codons and remained in frame with V and J, and every other rearrangement was called non-productive. Following IMGT convention, CDR3 was defined as the stretch from the second conserved V-encoded cysteine to the conserved J-encoded phenylalanine. Sequences without an unambiguous match to a single V gene segment were excluded from the earlier analysis of about 630 of the donors. An earlier analysis of 500 to 600 of the donors classified V segments as functional when productive rearrangements were above 56.7% and as segregating when the standard deviation between donors was above 5%. To diagnose cytomegalovirus status from the catalog of TCR beta chain sequences, a statistical classification framework was built. V and J gene assignment, in a later analysis, came from comparing TCR nucleotide sequences with IMGT/GENE-DB human TR gene sequences. The TCRdist pipeline was used in a later analysis to assign CDR3 sequences and most-parsimonious VDJ recombination scenarios. A later analysis defined each TCR beta chain by its CDR3 amino acid sequence plus V-gene family, and excluded reads lacking a unique V-gene family. To address suspected cross-contamination and a sequencing artifact, a later analysis removed roughly 580 highly shared, low-generation-probability nucleotide sequences. In a later analysis, a clonal expansion index for each public chain was calculated from normalized within-repertoire ranks of inferred template counts. A later analysis computed generation probabilities with a VDJ recombination model fitted to out-of-frame rearrangements, and checked the results against IGoR. A later analysis scored TCR-TCR, TCR-HLA and TCR-CMV co-occurrence with hypergeometric tests, applying a repertoire-size bias correction to TCR pairs. A later analysis estimated false discovery rates by permuting HLA or CMV assignments 20 times. In a later analysis, co-occurring TCRs were grouped using DBSCAN, with TCRdist sequence similarity added in when clustering inside HLA-allele-positive subsets. Repertoires with fewer than 30,000 or more than 120,000 public chains were left out of co-occurrence clustering, as were about five repertoires with anomalous nucleotide sharing. TCRdb took this table from immuneACCESS and kept in-frame rearrangements with V and J called. Such tables lack part of the clones; where checked against another copy, unresolved V genes explain under half of the gap, and the rest is unexplained. V, J and clone size are taken as reported in that table, and D and trimming were inferred from the DNA itself. The sample table holds more than 100,000 clones, of which around 67% were seen once. Approximately 3.8% of the sample belongs to the ten largest clones.

This clone occurred a few times. Its antigen remains undetermined. No much larger clone is present one base from it, and per-base qualities are unavailable. The cohort was made up of roughly 670 healthy bone marrow donors. At the time of sampling, every cohort member was nominally healthy, though immune exposures that went unrecorded were likely present. The donor tested CMV seronegative, placing the donor among the approximately 360 seronegative members of the cohort. A peripheral blood sample was provided by each donor, and peripheral blood mononuclear cells were used for TCR beta sequencing. Genomic DNA extraction from the blood cell samples was performed with the Qiagen DNeasy Blood Extraction Kit. Its CDR3 holds 14 amino acids, cysteine through phenylalanine. Of all the DNA, just the CDR3 is kept, 42 bases in frame from base 1. Clipping removes 5 bases from V and 5 bases from J, with 7 as the unmatched junction base count. The germline V gene specifies MNHEY as CDR1 and SVGAGI as CDR2.

The investigation overall reported the following: In a later analysis, HLA-associated TCR beta chains showed more clonal expansion and lower generation probabilities than non-associated chains that were equally common. Linkage disequilibrium might explain the correlated functional status among segregating V segments, but an unknown experimental factor could not be excluded. An association between a missense DCLRE1C variant and V-gene and J-gene trimming of TCR beta chains was found in a later genetic analysis and replicated in an independent cohort. Broadly in line with IMGT annotations, most TCR beta V segments showed up in productive rearrangements about 87% or about 30% of the time in an earlier analysis of approximately 600 of the donors. A later analysis found that most CMV-associated TCR beta chains appeared HLA-restricted, with HLA associations seemingly driven largely by CMV exposure. At a false discovery rate of 0.05, a later analysis linked 16,951 TCR beta sequences to specific HLA alleles. Presence/absence analyses assumed roughly uniform sequencing depth across donors, an assumption that may not hold. Compared with the approximately 670-donor mean, donors in an Asian-associated ancestry cluster had fewer N-insertions in productive TCRs, according to a later genetic analysis. Because some donors lacked HLA typing at each locus, the association tests relied only on the typed subset. In vitro tests confirmed that a few of the cytomegalovirus-associated TCR beta chains recognize cytomegalovirus antigens. The authors suggested that the approach could potentially be extended to other disease states and immunological phenotypes. A further reported finding was that TCR beta sequences accurately predicted the HLA-A and HLA-B alleles for most subjects in the first cohort. A later analysis found that TCR association rates varied across HLA loci, with DRB1 alleles showing the most associated TCRs and HLA-C alleles the fewest. Assigning TCR associations to individual alleles was difficult when HLA alleles, especially DR and DQ, strongly co-occurred. The cohort was sequenced for TCR beta chains only, and without alpha or paired-chain data the features that could be detected were limited. The classifier was reported to diagnose cytomegalovirus status with high specificity and sensitivity in both the original cohort and the validation cohort. A group of highly shared sequence variants was considered likely to be a technical artifact of the sequencing pipeline. Because the 87-base-pair reads could not distinguish some IMGT-functional V segments, including TRBV6-2 and TRBV6-3, those segments were excluded. Most TCR sequences were seen in very few donors, while some public TCRs were found in many individuals. Several of the top co-occurrence clusters appeared to be linked to parvovirus B19, influenza, CMV and Epstein-Barr virus, according to a later analysis. Immune exposure information for the cohort was limited to CMV serostatus. A total of 150 or so TCR beta chains were listed by the study as associated with cytomegalovirus. Because counts were too low, roughly 17 rarely observed V segments, including chromosome 9 orphons, were left out of the earlier analysis of about 500 of the donors.

The sequence came from a woman in her thirties or forties in good health and CMV-seronegative. Sequenced material: PBMCs. Recombination connected TRBV6-5 to TRBJ1-1; 8 central bases correspond to TRBD1. The CDR3 reads as follows: CASSATGVDTEAFF. Read as DNA, the sequence is TGTGCCAGCAGTGCGACAGGGGTTGATACTGAAGCTTTCTTT.